The sequence of this TCR beta chain was determined in a study of cytomegalovirus exposure and HLA in healthy donors (dated by TCRdb to 2017 to 2019). General notes on the study: According to an earlier analysis of a few hundred of the donors, about 190 million T cells yielded over 90 million unique TCR beta sequences and 276 Gb of sequence data. Besides the first cohort of about 730 subjects, a separate validation cohort made up of over a hundred different subjects was used. Typing coverage varied by locus: roughly 629-640 donors for A, B, C, DRB1 and DQB1; about 520 for DQA1; more than 600 for DPA1; roughly 470 for DPB1. Across about 370 genotyped donors of the cohort, an average of approximately 200,000 unique TCR beta nucleotide sequences per donor were sequenced, and roughly 20% of those sequences were non-productive. HLA typing covered class I and class II loci at four-digit resolution. All discovery cohort repertoires had been generated on a single sequencing platform. Rather than drawing on any new phenotypic data, the later analysis identified candidate immune exposures from TCR beta sequences and the way those sequences occurred across donors. Donor age, sex, ethnicity and CMV serostatus were compiled together with the repertoire data. In a later genetic analysis, genome-wide SNP genotypes for about three fifths of the 666 donors were used, and that subset was treated as a discovery cohort. Of the roughly 400 genotyped donors, roughly 80% fell in the genetic ancestry cluster associated with self-reported Caucasian donors. The study used immunosequencing to profile the T cell repertoires of approximately 640 subjects and linked those repertoires to cytomegalovirus serostatus. Four or five DR-DQ haplotypes were handled as single units for association and clustering, since linkage in the cohort was strong. To study patterns of TCR occurrence, a later analysis re-analyzed previously published TCR beta repertoires from 500 to 850 donors and added high-resolution HLA genotyping. The study was designed to test whether signatures of past pathogen exposure could be identified by cataloging public T cell receptors. High-throughput TCR immunosequencing, statistical association of individual TCRs with disease status, and machine learning were combined to predict cytomegalovirus infection status. An early release that covered roughly 600 HLA-typed donors contained about 290 gigabases of sequencing data and around 80 million unique TCR sequences. An earlier analysis of roughly 600 of the donors used high-throughput TCR beta sequencing to judge whether each TCR beta V gene segment behaved as functional or pseudogenic.

The library relied on the immunoSEQ multiplex PCR assay. A mixture of 60 forward primers for TCR Vbeta segments and 13 reverse primers for TCR Jbeta segments was used in the multiplex PCR. The CDR3 region of rearranged TCR beta genes was amplified from genomic DNA by a multiplex PCR assay. Amplified TCR beta libraries were sequenced as 87-base-pair reads on the Illumina HiSeq System. The authors' pipeline ran thus. A later analysis counted 75 million to 100 million unique TCR beta chains across the 690 or so repertoires, and 9 million to 14 million of these chains were shared by at least two donors. A nearest-neighbor algorithm error-corrected the raw reads and collapsed the reads into unique sequences, merging closely related sequences to remove PCR and sequencing errors. CDR3 sequences were aligned to IMGT reference sequences to assign V, D and J gene segments. Each retained sequence needed at least a six-nucleotide match to both a V gene segment and a J gene segment. Rearrangements were called productive when the CDR3 lacked stop codons and stayed in frame with V and J; all others were non-productive. Following IMGT convention, CDR3 was defined as the stretch from the second conserved V-encoded cysteine to the conserved J-encoded phenylalanine. The earlier analysis of more than 450 of the donors excluded sequences that lacked an unambiguous match to a single V gene segment. In an earlier analysis of 587 of the donors, a V segment was called functional when productive rearrangements were above 56.7%, and segregating when the standard deviation between donors exceeded 5%. To diagnose cytomegalovirus status from the catalog of TCR beta chain sequences, a statistical classification framework was built. A later analysis assigned V and J genes by comparing TCR nucleotide sequences with IMGT/GENE-DB human TR gene sequences. Using the TCRdist pipeline, a later analysis assigned CDR3 sequences along with most-parsimonious VDJ recombination scenarios. In a later analysis, each TCR beta chain was defined by its CDR3 amino acid sequence together with its V-gene family, and reads lacking a unique V-gene family were excluded. To address suspected cross-contamination and a sequencing artifact, a later analysis removed around 590 highly shared, low-generation-probability nucleotide sequences. For each public chain, a later analysis derived a clonal expansion index from normalized ranks of inferred template counts within each repertoire. A later analysis computed generation probabilities with a VDJ recombination model fitted to out-of-frame rearrangements, and checked the results against IGoR. In a later analysis, hypergeometric tests were used to score TCR-TCR, TCR-HLA and TCR-CMV co-occurrence, with a repertoire-size bias correction applied to TCR pairs. To estimate false discovery rates, a later analysis permuted the HLA or CMV assignments 20 times. In a later analysis, co-occurring TCRs were grouped with DBSCAN, and TCRdist sequence similarity was added when clustering was performed within HLA-allele-positive subsets. Repertoires with fewer than 30,000 or more than 120,000 public chains, plus five repertoires with anomalous nucleotide sharing, were excluded from co-occurrence clustering. TCRdb holds this immuneACCESS table with in-frame rearrangements only. Some clones are missing; in checked studies, unresolved V genes explain under half, and the rest has no known cause. Clone size and the V and J calls come from that table; the DNA yielded D and trimming. This sample has about 260,000 clones in its table, and around two thirds of those were observed once. Jointly, the top ten make up approximately 2.1% of the sample.

Concerning this clone itself: Its cognate antigen has yet to be identified. No base quality values were provided; no much bigger clone lies one nucleotide off.

The full study reports these points: Across donors, most TCR sequences were observed very rarely, whereas some public TCRs were present in many individuals. The classifier was reported to diagnose cytomegalovirus status with high specificity and sensitivity in both the original cohort and the validation cohort. Compared with the approximately 670-donor mean, donors in an Asian-associated ancestry cluster had fewer N-insertions in productive TCRs, according to a later genetic analysis. Because counts were too low, seventeen rarely observed V segments, including chromosome 9 orphons, were excluded from the earlier analysis of some 590 of the donors. The authors suggested that the approach could potentially be extended to other disease states and immunological phenotypes. According to a later analysis, TCR association rates differed among HLA loci, with DRB1 alleles showing the most associated TCRs and HLA-C alleles showing the fewest. In the study, about 150 TCR beta chains were listed as associated with cytomegalovirus. A few of the identified cytomegalovirus-associated TCR beta chains were confirmed in vitro to be specific for cytomegalovirus antigens. Some IMGT-functional V segments, including TRBV6-2 and TRBV6-3, could not be distinguished by the 87-base-pair reads and were therefore excluded. A cluster of highly shared sequence variants was judged likely to be a technical artifact of the sequencing pipeline. Only TCR beta chains were sequenced in this cohort, and the absence of alpha or paired-chain data limited detectable features. Strong co-occurrence of HLA alleles, especially DR and DQ, made assigning TCR associations to individual alleles difficult. Compared with equally common non-associated chains, HLA-associated TCR beta chains in a later analysis were more clonally expanded and had lower generation probabilities. A further reported finding was that TCR beta sequences accurately predicted the HLA-A and HLA-B alleles for most subjects in the first cohort. At a false discovery rate of 0.05, a later analysis linked approximately 18,000 TCR beta sequences to specific HLA alleles. Linkage disequilibrium might explain the correlated functional status among segregating V segments, but an unknown experimental factor could not be ruled out. An association between a missense DCLRE1C variant and V-gene and J-gene trimming of TCR beta chains was found in a later genetic analysis and replicated in an independent cohort. According to a later analysis, most CMV-associated TCR beta chains appeared to be HLA-restricted, and the HLA associations seemed to be driven largely by CMV exposure. According to a later analysis, parvovirus B19, influenza, CMV and Epstein-Barr virus appeared linked to several top co-occurrence clusters. HLA typing was unavailable for some donors at each locus, so association tests used only the typed subset. For the cohort, immune exposure information was limited to CMV serostatus. In an earlier analysis of approximately 600 of the donors, most TCR beta V segments were observed in productive rearrangements about 87% or about 30% of the time, broadly matching IMGT annotations. The presence/absence analyses assumed that sequencing depth was roughly uniform across donors, and that assumption may not be true.

The CDR3 starts with the cysteine, ends with the phenylalanine, and has 12 residues. Kept here is only the CDR3 DNA, which spans 36 bases and is read in frame from base 1. The germline V gene encodes CDR1 SGHRS and CDR2 YFSETQ. Relative to germline, V is missing 0 bases and J is missing 14 bases, with 6 bases of the junction outside any gene match. In total, roughly 710 healthy bone marrow donors made up the cohort. Cohort members were all nominally healthy when sampled, although unrecorded immune exposures were likely present. The donor tested CMV seronegative, placing the donor among the roughly 350 seronegative members of the cohort. Every donor gave a peripheral blood sample, and the peripheral blood mononuclear cells from that sample were used for TCR beta sequencing. Genomic DNA was extracted from the blood cell samples with the Qiagen DNeasy Blood Extraction Kit.

The origin of this receptor is a female donor in good health and CMV-seronegative. The sequencing sample was made of PBMCs. The chain uses TRBV5-1 and TRBJ2-3, with 7 middle bases fitting TRBD1. CDR3 sequence: CASSLDRDSPYF. Read as DNA, the sequence is TGCGCCAGCAGCTTGGATCGGGACAGTCCGTATTTT.